This entry lists 22 T cell receptor beta chains sequenced from one sample in a study of T-cell memory formation after mild COVID-19 (dated by TCRdb to 2020 to 2022). The library was built by means of 5' RACE. These reads were obtained on an Illumina NovaSeq 6000. TCRdb reprocessed the public reads (quality trimming at Q25 with fastp, clone calling with MiXCR) and kept in-frame beta chains. Identical CDR3 proteins give one entry, which carries the most common genes and DNA. The sample table shows 560,000 or so distinct CDR3 sequences, and 15% to 20% are seen once. Less than 10% of the sample belongs to the ten largest clones. Sample: PBMCs or a T cell subset sorted from them (not recorded which). Receptor source: an adult woman who had mild COVID-19 (a few samples of this study predate the infection). The sample titles of this study are shuffled in the database, so cell type and time point are left out; the donor was told from shared clones.

This clonotype was seen a few times. The chain uses TRBV5-1 and TRBJ2-1; 11 bases line up with TRBD1. V dropped 4 bases and J dropped 5; count of bases not matched to a gene: 8. This CDR3 comprises 16 residues. Germline lookup yields CDR1 SGHRS and CDR2 YFSETQ. The CDR3 here is CASSGTGTGGDNEQFF. CDR3 in DNA: TGCGCCAGCAGCGGTACCGGGACAGGGGGTGACAATGAGCAGTTCTTC.

The chain combines TRBV20-1 with TRBJ2-7, with 8 bases fitting TRBD2. Losses at the gene ends were 3 bases for V and 2 bases for J; bases not matched to a gene: 9. The CDR3 length is 15 residues. Germline V lookup: CDR1 DFQATT, CDR2 SNEGSKA (reference sequence). DNA of the CDR3: TGCAGTGCTAGTACGCTCTTGCGGGAGGCCTACGAGCAGTACTTC. This translates into CSASTLLREAYEQYF.

This clonotype was detected only a few times. The chain links TRBV7-2 to TRBJ1-6, with D maybe TRBD1 (5 bases). The germline V gene encodes CDR1 SGHTA and CDR2 FQGNSA. Trimming took 3 bases from V and 1 from J, leaving 13 bases between them. The CDR3 is 17 residues long. CDR3 coding DNA: TGTGCCAGCAGCTTCCCCCCGGGGGGGTCCTATAATTCACCCCTCCACTTT. It translates to CASSFPPGGSYNSPLHF.

The table lists this clonotype with a few counts. V and J are TRBV20-1 and TRBJ2-7, with D tentatively TRBD2 (7 bases). The CDR3 consists of 14 residues. Germline CDR1 reads DFQATT; CDR2 reads SNEGSKA (reference sequence). V was trimmed by 5 bases and J by 9 bases, leaving 23 bases between them. The CDR3 is CSAAWGGPTQGQYF. The CDR3 DNA reads TGCAGTGCTGCCTGGGGGGGGCCCACTCAGGGGCAGTACTTC.

This clonotype showed up just a few times. The chain couples TRBV12-3 or TRBV12-4 to TRBJ2-2; 9 nucleotides align to TRBD1. V lost 0 bases and J lost 7; bases outside the gene matches: 9. The CDR3 contains 17 residues. The CDR3 sequence is CASSLAKQGARVGELFF. CDR3 coding DNA: TGTGCCAGCAGTTTAGCTAAACAGGGGGCGCGTGTCGGGGAGCTGTTTTTT.

This clonotype has just a few counts. This sequence joins TRBV20-1 and TRBJ2-3; a possible D gene is TRBD1 (7 bases). V was cut by 4 bases and J by 2 bases, with 16 bases left in between. CDR3 length: 15 amino acids. Germline-derived CDR1 and CDR2 are DFQATT and SNEGSKA (reference sequence). In DNA, the CDR3 is TGCAGTGCTAAGAAGGGCGGGACAGACACAGATACGCAGTATTTT. It specifies CSAKKGGTDTDTQYF.

This chain connects TRBV5-1 to TRBJ2-5; no reliable D call. Germline values: CDR1 SGHRS, CDR2 YFSETQ. V lost 4 bases, J lost 5 bases, and 18 bases lay in between. The CDR3 spans 15 residues. In DNA, the CDR3 is TGCGCCAGCAGCCCGCAAGGACGGGCACACGAGACCCAGTACTTC. Protein sequence: CASSPQGRAHETQYF.

The chain links TRBV20-1 to TRBJ2-3; 7 bases match TRBD2. Germline V lookup: CDR1 DFQATT, CDR2 SNEGSKA (reference sequence). The CDR3 totals 14 residues. Trimming removed 0 bases from V and 4 bases from J; junction bases left unmatched: 4. CDR3 protein: CSAREGGMADTQYF. The DNA for the CDR3 is TGCAGTGCTAGAGAGGGGGGGATGGCAGATACGCAGTATTTT.

The chain recombines TRBV12-3 or TRBV12-4 with TRBJ2-1; possible D gene TRBD2, 6 bases. This CDR3 is built from 15 residues. Trimming cost V 5 bases and J 5 bases, with 16 bases left between them. CDR3 DNA sequence: TGTGCCAGCAGTCCATACGGGACTCCCGACAATGAGCAGTTCTTC. Translation gives CASSPYGTPDNEQFF.

This clonotype appeared many times. The CDR3 DNA follows: TGTGCCAGCAGCCCATTGTTGGGGAACACCGGGGAGCTGTTTTTT. This gives the protein CASSPLLGNTGELFF. This chain uses TRBV11-2 with TRBJ2-2; no clear D gene. The CDR3 runs 15 residues. CDR1 is SGHAT and CDR2 is FQNNGV in the germline V gene. Between the trimmed V and J ends, which lost 5 bases and 1 base, there was a span of 11 bases. The entire variable domain, with the rest obtained from reference TRBV11-2 and TRBJ2-2, is as follows: EAGVAQSPRYKIIEKRQSVAFWCNPISGHATLYWYQQILGQGPKLLIQFQNNGVVDDSQLPKDRFSAERLKGVDSTLKIQPAKLEDSAVYLCASSPLLGNTGELFFGEGSRLTVL.

This clonotype turned up a few times. V and J are TRBV3-1 and TRBJ1-2; possibly TRBD1 for D (5 bases). Trimming removed 2 bases at V and 2 bases at J, with 15 bases between. Looked up from germline, CDR1 is LGHDT and CDR2 is YNNKEL (reference sequence). This CDR3 contains 16 residues. Written as DNA, the CDR3 is TGTGCCAGCAGCCAAATGACAGCTGCTGGGAACTATGGCTACACCTTC. Translating gives CASSQMTAAGNYGYTF.

The chain employs TRBV7-2 and TRBJ2-3; 14 bases fit TRBD2. V lost 6 bases and J lost 6; bases outside the gene matches: 8. The germline V gene has CDR1 SGHTA and CDR2 FQGNSA. The CDR3 sequence is 16 residues long. The CDR3 sequence: CASSQPGLAGADTQYF. Here the CDR3 DNA reads TGTGCCAGCAGTCAGCCGGGACTAGCGGGAGCCGATACGCAGTATTTT.

This clonotype showed up just a few times. J is TRBJ1-5 and V is TRBV6-5; 7 nucleotides line up with TRBD1. The V segment lost 6 bases and the J segment 4 bases; nucleotides outside the gene matches: 6. Germline assignment: CDR1 MNHEY and CDR2 SVGAGI. The CDR3 has 14 residues. In DNA, the CDR3 is TGTGCCAGCAGCGATCGACAGGGAAATCAGCCCCAGCATTTT. It is translated as CASSDRQGNQPQHF.

The V call is TRBV28, the J call TRBJ2-6; 7 bases are a match to TRBD1. After removal of 6 bases from V and 3 bases from J, the junction contained 5 bases not matched to a gene. Germline-derived CDR1 and CDR2 are MDHEN and SYDVKM. There are 15 residues in the CDR3. The CDR3 bases are TGTGCCAGCAGGTCGACAGGGCGTGGGGCCAACGTCCTGACTTTC. As protein: CASRSTGRGANVLTF. The complete variable domain, with remaining parts taken from reference TRBV28 and TRBJ2-6, reads DVKVTQSSRYLVKRTGEKVFLECVQDMDHENMFWYRQDPGLGLRLIYFSYDVKMKEKGDIPEGYSVSREKKERFSLILESASTNQTSMYLCASRSTGRGANVLTFGAGSRLTVL.

This clonotype was seen ten or more times. The V call is TRBV3-1, the J call TRBJ2-7, with 7 bases matching TRBD2. V shed 1 base and J 2 bases; nucleotides not matched to a gene: 2. The CDR3 has 14 amino acids. The germline V gene encodes CDR1 LGHDT and CDR2 YNNKEL (reference sequence). The CDR3 region has the DNA TGTGCCAGCAGCCAAGCGGGGGGAACCTACGAGCAGTACTTC. Translating gives CASSQAGGTYEQYF.

Only a few counts were recorded for this clonotype. V is TRBV10-3 and J is TRBJ2-7; 13 bases are shared with TRBD2. The V gene end was trimmed by 4 bases and the J gene end by 6 bases; junction bases not matched to a gene: 3. Germline V lookup: CDR1 ENHRY, CDR2 SYGVKD. This CDR3 region has 14 residues. CDR3 DNA sequence: TGTGCCATCAGTGGGACTAGCGGGAGTTCCGAGCAGTACTTC. Translated: CAISGTSGSSEQYF.

The genes are TRBV7-9 and TRBJ2-7; 7 positions match TRBD2. This CDR3 spans 16 amino acids. Germline V lookup: CDR1 SEHNR, CDR2 FQNEAQ (reference sequence). V gave up 0 bases and J gave up 0 bases; unmatched junction bases: 5. The CDR3 DNA reads TGTGCCAGCAGCTTAGCCCCTAGCGGAGGCTCCTACGAGCAGTACTTC. Residues: CASSLAPSGGSYEQYF.

In its sample, this clonotype was seen a few times. This chain uses TRBV5-1 with TRBJ1-3; the D is unclear. Trimming cost V 2 bases and J 5 bases, with 11 bases left between them. CDR1 is SGHRS, CDR2 YFSETQ, per germline. CDR3 length: 14 amino acids. CDR3 in amino acids: CASSLGDGRNTIYF. CDR3 nucleotides: TGCGCCAGCAGCTTAGGTGACGGAAGAAACACCATATATTTT.

J is TRBJ2-7 and V is TRBV7-9; D is perhaps TRBD1 (6 bases). The CDR3 contains 13 residues. V was clipped by 5 bases and J by 3 bases, with 11 bases between them. CDR1 is SEHNR and CDR2 is FQNEAQ in the germline V gene (reference sequence). This CDR3 is CASSQTGYYEQYF. The CDR3 DNA follows: TGTGCCAGCAGCCAAACAGGGTACTACGAGCAGTACTTC. The whole variable domain, filled in from reference TRBV7-9 and TRBJ2-7, reads DTGVSQNPRHKITKRGQNVTFRCDPISEHNRLYWYRQTLGQGPEFLTYFQNEAQLEKSRLLSDRFSAERPKGSFSTLEIQRTEQGDSAMYLCASSQTGYYEQYFGPGTRLTVT.

The J gene is TRBJ1-1, the V gene TRBV7-9, with D hard to call. The germline CDR1 and CDR2 sequences are SEHNR and FQNEAQ (reference sequence). The CDR3 is 14 residues long. With 1 base removed from V and 7 bases from J, the gap between germline ends came to 13 bases. CDR3: CASSLEGFMSEAFF. CDR3 sequence (DNA): TGTGCCAGCAGCTTAGAAGGTTTTATGAGTGAAGCTTTCTTT.

This clonotype was recorded a few times. The chain joins TRBV5-1 to TRBJ2-1; TRBD2 aligns across 11 bases. The CDR3 is 17 amino acids. Germline CDR1 SGHRS, CDR2 YFSETQ. Unmatched junction bases numbered 7, after V lost 4 bases and J lost 1 base. The CDR3: CASSLTSGEGSYNEQFF. CDR3 in DNA: TGCGCCAGCAGCCTGACTAGCGGGGAGGGGTCCTACAATGAGCAGTTCTTC.

This clonotype was picked up a small number of times. This rearrangement joins TRBV12-3 or TRBV12-4 to TRBJ2-3; a weak D match, TRBD2 (5 bases). The V end lost 1 base, the J end lost 2 bases, and 7 bases lay between the germline ends. This CDR3 is 14 amino acids long. CDR3 region: CASSLVAYTDTQYF. The DNA for the CDR3 is TGTGCCAGCAGTTTAGTAGCGTACACAGATACGCAGTATTTT.